The clone carrying this TCR beta chain was counted many times. This CDR3 is built from 15 residues. Trimming removed 4 bases at V and 12 bases at J, with 24 bases between. The germline gives CDR1 LGHNA, CDR2 YNFKEQ. These data belong to a study of T cells in Graves' hyperthyroidism and ophthalmopathy. Amplification yielded TCR beta CDR3 regions, with RNA transcripts as the source. Using the HTBI primer set, a first-round RT-PCR was run on the TCR CDR3. TCRdb reprocessed the multiplex PCR reads with MiXCR, giving one entry per CDR3 protein. Of about 100,000 distinct CDR3 sequences in the sample, roughly 15% are singletons; the top ten hold about 44%.

The J gene is TRBJ1-1, the V gene TRBV4-2; D uncertain. The origin of this receptor is a woman aged 50 to 60 with Graves' hyperthyroidism. The material sequenced was blood. CDR3 in DNA: TGTGCCAGCAGCCCCGAAATCGTCGCCTTGAAGAATACTTTCTTT. Protein product: CASSPEIVALKNTFF.